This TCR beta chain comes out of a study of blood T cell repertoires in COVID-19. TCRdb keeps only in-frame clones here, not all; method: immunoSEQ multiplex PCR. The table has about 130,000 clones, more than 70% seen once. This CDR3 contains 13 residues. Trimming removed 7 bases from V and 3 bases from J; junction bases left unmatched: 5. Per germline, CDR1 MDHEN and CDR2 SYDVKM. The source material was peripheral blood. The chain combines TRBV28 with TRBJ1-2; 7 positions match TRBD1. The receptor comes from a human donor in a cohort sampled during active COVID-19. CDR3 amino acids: CASTRDSYYGYTF. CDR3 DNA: TGTGCCAGCACTCGGGACAGCTACTATGGCTACACCTTC.